This is a list of T cell receptor beta chains from one sample in a study of T-cell reconstitution after alpha-beta-depleted transplantation in children. One entry per CDR3 protein results from TCRdb running MiXCR on the PCR reads. The sample has some 390,000 distinct CDR3 sequences; over 20% are singletons. The sequences come from PBMCs from the stem cell graft donor, collected from the stem cell graft. The origin of the receptors is a human donor who donated a stem cell graft to a child with acute myeloid leukemia. The CDR3 runs from the conserved cysteine through the conserved F or W. The D gene is left open where the match is weak. Size is stated for part of the rows, as once, few or many counts, or as a class when the clone is expanded.

v_call	j_call	d_call	clone_size	cdr3_aa	cdr3_nt
TRBV13	TRBJ2-7	TRBD1	many	CASSPGQGFYEQYF	TGTGCCAGCAGCCCGGGACAGGGCTTCTACGAGCAGTACTTC
TRBV20-1	TRBJ2-5	TRBD2	few	CSARVYGTKETQYF	TGCAGTGCTAGAGTCTACGGGACTAAGGAGACCCAGTACTTC
TRBV11-1	TRBJ2-1	NA	NA	CASSPWDRSSYNEQFF	TGTGCCAGCAGCCCATGGGACCGGAGCTCCTACAATGAGCAGTTCTTC
TRBV11-2	TRBJ1-2	TRBD1	few	CASSQGGTGTF	TGTGCCAGCAGCCAGGGGGGGACAGGCACCTTC
TRBV20-1	TRBJ2-7	NA	few	CSANLDRAGVNEQYF	TGCAGTGCTAACCTTGATCGAGCAGGGGTCAACGAGCAGTACTTC
TRBV5-1	TRBJ2-1	NA	few	CASSLGRDSYNEQFF	TGCGCCAGCAGCTTGGGCCGAGACAGCTACAATGAGCAGTTCTTC
TRBV5-1	TRBJ1-1	NA	few	CASRKYGANTEAFF	TGCGCCAGCAGGAAATACGGGGCGAACACTGAAGCTTTCTTT
TRBV15	TRBJ1-3	NA	few	CATSRSLTASGNTIYF	TGTGCCACCAGCAGAAGCCTGACAGCCTCTGGAAACACCATATATTTT
TRBV27	TRBJ2-7	TRBD2	medium-sized	CASSPQLAGTPAQYF	TGTGCCAGCAGTCCACAATTAGCGGGGACACCGGCGCAGTACTTC
TRBV28	TRBJ2-1	NA	NA	CASSSSDRSNEQFF	TGTGCCAGCAGTTCCTCCGACCGGAGCAATGAGCAGTTCTTC
TRBV4-3	TRBJ2-2	NA	many	CASSLERGRTGELFF	TGCGCCAGCAGCCTAGAGAGGGGCCGAACCGGGGAGCTGTTTTTT
TRBV5-5	TRBJ2-7	NA	NA	CASSLRGISDEQYF	TGTGCCAGCAGCTTGCGGGGGATTTCCGACGAGCAGTACTTC
TRBV7-9	TRBJ2-7	TRBD1	NA	CASSPTWRDRQTYEQYF	TGTGCCAGCAGCCCTACGTGGCGGGACAGGCAAACCTACGAGCAGTACTTC
TRBV20-1	TRBJ2-5	TRBD2	few	CSARVSGSVEETQYF	TGCAGTGCTAGAGTTAGCGGGAGCGTCGAAGAGACCCAGTACTTC
TRBV12-3/TRBV12-4	TRBJ2-7	TRBD2	many	CASSRTSGAYEQYF	TGTGCCAGCAGCCGGACTAGCGGAGCCTACGAGCAGTACTTC
TRBV6-2/TRBV6-3	TRBJ2-3	TRBD2	many	CASSPRPGTSGRTAGTDTQYF	TGTGCCAGCAGTCCCCGCCCTGGGACTAGCGGGAGAACGGCGGGCACAGATACGCAGTATTTT
TRBV10-3	TRBJ2-1	TRBD2	NA	CAISAGGRAEDEQFF	TGTGCCATCAGTGCTGGCGGGAGGGCCGAGGATGAGCAGTTCTTC
TRBV6-2/TRBV6-3	TRBJ1-1	TRBD1	NA	CASSYPDREAFF	TGTGCCAGCAGTTACCCAGACAGGGAGGCTTTCTTT
TRBV28	TRBJ2-7	NA	many	CASSLGGSEQYF	TGTGCCAGCAGTCTAGGGGGTAGCGAGCAGTACTTC
TRBV5-1	TRBJ1-3	NA	few	CASSLGAKGNTIYF	TGCGCCAGCAGCTTGGGCGCCAAGGGAAACACCATATATTTT
TRBV7-3	TRBJ1-6	NA	many	CASSLMGHNNSPLHF	TGTGCCAGCAGCTTAATGGGACACAATAATTCACCCCTCCACTTT
TRBV5-1	TRBJ1-1	NA	NA	CASAPGRVNTEAFF	TGCGCCAGCGCCCCCGGGAGGGTGAACACTGAAGCTTTCTTT
TRBV3-1	TRBJ2-7	NA	few	CASSQDGAYEQYF	TGTGCCAGCAGCCAAGATGGAGCCTACGAGCAGTACTTC
TRBV10-2	TRBJ2-3	NA	few	CASSEQGTSTDTQYF	TGCGCCAGCAGCGAACAGGGAACTAGCACAGATACGCAGTATTTT
TRBV24-1	TRBJ2-1	NA	few	CATSDARRLNEQFF	TGTGCCACCAGTGACGCCCGACGACTCAATGAGCAGTTCTTC
TRBV20-1	TRBJ2-3	TRBD2	many	CSARDGGRATDTQYF	TGCAGTGCTAGAGACGGCGGGAGGGCCACAGATACGCAGTATTTT
TRBV20-1	TRBJ2-7	TRBD2	NA	CSALAGGPGQYF	TGCAGTGCTTTAGCGGGAGGGCCGGGGCAGTACTTC
TRBV7-2	TRBJ1-2	NA	few	CASSSGTPYGYTF	TGTGCCAGCAGCTCCGGGACACCCTATGGCTACACCTTC
TRBV12-3/TRBV12-4	TRBJ2-2	NA	few	CASSRTEGTGELFF	TGTGCCAGCAGTCGGACAGAGGGTACCGGGGAGCTGTTTTTT
TRBV12-3/TRBV12-4	TRBJ2-1	NA	many	CASTLPYNEQFF	TGTGCCAGCACCCTTCCCTACAATGAGCAGTTCTTC
TRBV5-1	TRBJ2-5	TRBD2	NA	CASSFYGGYQETQYF	TGCGCCAGCAGCTTCTACGGGGGGTACCAAGAGACCCAGTACTTC
TRBV28	TRBJ2-2	NA	NA	CASGSGLQGRMAIGTGELFF	TGTGCCAGCGGCTCCGGGCTCCAGGGCAGGATGGCGATCGGGACCGGGGAGCTGTTTTTT
TRBV11-1	TRBJ2-2	TRBD1	few	CASSSIIVEGQGSTGELFF	TGTGCCAGCAGCTCAATTATAGTAGAAGGACAGGGGAGCACCGGGGAGCTGTTTTTT
TRBV20-1	TRBJ1-5	NA	NA	CSAIRAGAQPQHF	TGCAGTGCTATCAGGGCAGGGGCTCAGCCCCAGCATTTT
TRBV6-1	TRBJ2-7	NA	many	CASSGTAWTYEQYF	TGTGCCAGCAGCGGGACGGCTTGGACCTACGAGCAGTACTTC
TRBV20-1	TRBJ1-2	NA	NA	CSARGGPTRGYGYTF	TGCAGTGCTAGAGGGGGCCCAACACGAGGCTATGGCTACACCTTC
TRBV5-1	TRBJ1-6	TRBD1	few	CASSSGTGGFSPLHF	TGCGCCAGCAGTAGCGGGACAGGGGGCTTTTCACCCCTCCACTTT
TRBV12-3/TRBV12-4	TRBJ2-4	NA	few	CASSHLKSGAQYF	TGTGCCAGCAGCCACCTTAAATCGGGGGCTCAGTACTTC
TRBV12-3/TRBV12-4	TRBJ2-3	NA	few	CASSLGSSDTQYF	TGTGCCAGCAGTTTAGGCTCATCAGATACGCAGTATTTT
TRBV28	TRBJ1-4	NA	NA	CASSFGYNEKLFF	TGTGCCAGCAGTTTTGGGTATAATGAAAAACTGTTTTTT
TRBV30	TRBJ1-1	NA	NA	CAWGGKRQHTEAFF	TGTGCCTGGGGTGGCAAGAGGCAGCACACTGAAGCTTTCTTT
TRBV12-3/TRBV12-4	TRBJ1-1	TRBD1	few	CASSSPGQGDTEAFF	TGTGCCAGCAGTTCCCCGGGACAGGGGGACACTGAAGCTTTCTTT
TRBV7-8	TRBJ1-6	NA	NA	CASSLGARGSPLHF	TGTGCCAGCAGCCTGGGGGCACGGGGTTCACCCCTCCACTTT
TRBV27	TRBJ2-1	NA	many	CASSLFRIGGLNEQFF	TGTGCCAGCAGTTTATTTCGCATCGGGGGTTTGAATGAGCAGTTCTTC
TRBV12-3/TRBV12-4	TRBJ2-1	TRBD1	many	CASSSWRRTGGGEQFF	TGTGCCAGCAGTTCGTGGAGAAGGACAGGGGGCGGTGAGCAGTTCTTC
TRBV5-1	TRBJ2-7	NA	few	CASSPGQSTGEQYF	TGCGCCAGCAGCCCGGGACAATCGACGGGCGAGCAGTACTTC
TRBV12-3/TRBV12-4	TRBJ2-7	NA	few	CASSPGGQSYEQYF	TGTGCCAGCAGTCCTGGCGGACAGTCCTACGAGCAGTACTTC
TRBV24-1	TRBJ2-1	NA	NA	CATSDLLSKNEQFF	TGTGCCACCAGTGATTTGCTTAGTAAGAATGAGCAGTTCTTC
TRBV12-3/TRBV12-4	TRBJ2-1	NA	NA	CASSSPRAPSGSYNEQFF	TGTGCCAGCAGTTCCCCCAGGGCACCTTCGGGCTCCTACAATGAGCAGTTCTTC
TRBV4-2	TRBJ2-7	NA	many	CASSQDGQGVTYF	TGTGCCAGCAGCCAAGATGGACAAGGAGTCACGTACTTC
TRBV20-1	TRBJ2-1	NA	few	CSARVRDHEQFF	TGCAGTGCTAGAGTTAGGGACCATGAGCAGTTCTTC
TRBV12-3/TRBV12-4	TRBJ2-7	TRBD1	NA	CASSQWSTGDVEQYF	TGTGCCAGCAGCCAATGGAGTACAGGGGACGTCGAGCAGTACTTC